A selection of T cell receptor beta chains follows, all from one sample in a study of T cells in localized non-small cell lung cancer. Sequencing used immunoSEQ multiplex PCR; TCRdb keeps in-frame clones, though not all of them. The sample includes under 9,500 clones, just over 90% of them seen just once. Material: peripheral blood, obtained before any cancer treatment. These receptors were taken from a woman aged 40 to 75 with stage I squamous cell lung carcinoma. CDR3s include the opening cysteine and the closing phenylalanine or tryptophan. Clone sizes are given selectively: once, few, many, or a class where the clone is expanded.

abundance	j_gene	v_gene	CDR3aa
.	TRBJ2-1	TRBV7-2	CASSLMASGGGNNEQFF
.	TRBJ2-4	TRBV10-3	CAIRDEAKNIQYF
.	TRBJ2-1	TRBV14	CATSHRLRNDEQFF
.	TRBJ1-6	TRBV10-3	CAISDLDRGRGNSPLHF
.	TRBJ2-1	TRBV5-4	CASSLVTDNEQFF
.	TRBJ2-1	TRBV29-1	CSVESGVTVRSYNEQFF
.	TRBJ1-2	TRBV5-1	CASSLARENYGYTF
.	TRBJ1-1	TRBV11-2	CASSFMESLGAFF
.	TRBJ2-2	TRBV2	CASSGAGYTGELFF
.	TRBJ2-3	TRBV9	CASSDRADTQYF
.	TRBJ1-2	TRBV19	CASSKVGSGQGTYGYTF
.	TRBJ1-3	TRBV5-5	CASSLTGIPSGNTIYF
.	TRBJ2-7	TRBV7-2	CASSLGGPAYEQYF
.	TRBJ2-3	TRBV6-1	CASSTDRGHTDTQYF
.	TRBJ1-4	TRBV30	CAWSLKGAGPQLFF
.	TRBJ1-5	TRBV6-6	CASTERETRQPQHF
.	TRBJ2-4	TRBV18	CASSPTSGGAKNIQYF
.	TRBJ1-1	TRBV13	CASSPAMNTEAFF
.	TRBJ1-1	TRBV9	CASSVSVGTGEYTEAFF
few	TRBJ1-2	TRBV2	CASKRDNSNYGYTF
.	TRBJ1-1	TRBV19	CASIRGESTEAFF
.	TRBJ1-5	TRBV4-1	CASSPQRTGGLYQPQHF
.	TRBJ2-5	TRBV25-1	CASRELPAMTQYF
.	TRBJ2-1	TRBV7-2	CASSLSPGHNEQFF
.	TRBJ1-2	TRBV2	CASSENEGGYTF
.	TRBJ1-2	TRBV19	CASRPRTGPGNYGYTF
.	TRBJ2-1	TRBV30	CAEDSYNEQFF
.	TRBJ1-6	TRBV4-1	CASSQVDRNSPLHF
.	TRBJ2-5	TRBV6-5	CASSNRGETQYF
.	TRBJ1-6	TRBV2	CASSGDPYNSPLHF
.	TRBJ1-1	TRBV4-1	CASSQERANTEAFF
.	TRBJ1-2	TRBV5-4	CASSLVQGRDGYTF
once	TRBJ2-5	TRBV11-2	CASSSRTSGGQETQYF
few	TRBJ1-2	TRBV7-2	CASSLSGLYGYTF
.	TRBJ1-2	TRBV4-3	CASSQDRRYGYTF
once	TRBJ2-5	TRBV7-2	CASRGTGGQETQYF
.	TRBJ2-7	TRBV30	CAWTWTNTYEQYF
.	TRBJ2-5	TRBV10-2	CASSGAGATYQETQYF
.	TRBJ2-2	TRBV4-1	CASSQERTGELFF
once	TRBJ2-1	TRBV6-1	CASSEEKNSYNEQFF
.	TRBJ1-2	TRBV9	CASSVGEGGAPYGYTF
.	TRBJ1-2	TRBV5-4	CASSSRPGYYGYTF